These 19 T cell receptor beta chains share one sample of origin, sequenced in a study of PD-1 blockade in mismatch repair-deficient tumors. Profiling relied on immunoSEQ multiplex PCR, and the TCRdb table lists in-frame clones only, not all of them. The table has roughly 110,000 clones, over 65% seen once. This sample comprised peripheral blood, obtained 60 weeks after starting pembrolizumab. The receptors stem from an adult with mismatch repair-deficient cancer.

This chain's CDR3 is CASSVGDTMEQYF. The DNA for the CDR3 is TGTGCCAGCAGCGTAGGGGACACCATGGAGCAGTACTTC. The rearrangement uses TRBV9 and TRBJ2-7; D may be TRBD1 (6 bases). The CDR3 consists of 13 residues. V was pared by 0 bases and J by 7 bases, with 11 bases between. Germline V lookup: CDR1 SGDLS, CDR2 YYNGEE.

The CDR3 loop reads CATRLGQTTGELFF. CDR3 sequence (DNA): TGTGCCACCAGACTAGGACAGACCACCGGGGAGCTGTTTTTT. The J gene is TRBJ2-2, the V gene TRBV27, with D perhaps being TRBD1 or TRBD2 (6 bases each). With 10 bases removed from V and 4 bases from J, the gap between germline ends came to 16 bases. Germline lookup yields CDR1 MNHEY and CDR2 SMNVEV (reference sequence). This CDR3 region has 14 residues.

The chain carries TRBV2 and TRBJ2-3, with TRBD2 matching over 12 bases. The trim removed 9 bases at V and 6 bases at J, leaving 4 bases unmatched. The CDR3 length is 13 residues. CDR1 SNHLY and CDR2 FYNNEI come from the germline V gene. CDR3: CARRLAGVDTQYF. CDR3 DNA: TGTGCCAGGAGACTAGCGGGAGTGGATACGCAGTATTTT.

The chain is built from TRBV6-5 and TRBJ1-2; 10 bases agree with TRBD1. The germline V gene has CDR1 MNHEY and CDR2 SVGAGI. This CDR3 comprises 15 residues. Trimming cost V 5 bases and J 5 bases; bases outside gene matches: 8. This CDR3 is CASSTRQGAEYGYTF. CDR3 bases: TGTGCCAGCAGTACAAGACAGGGGGCGGAATATGGCTACACCTTC.

The chain recombines TRBV29-1 with TRBJ2-1; 12 bases map to TRBD2. This CDR3 is built from 13 residues. CDR1 SQVTM and CDR2 ANQGSEA come from the germline V gene. The J segment lost 7 bases and the V segment lost 4 bases, leaving 2 bases of the junction unmatched. The CDR3 region is CSVGTSGENEQFF. The CDR3, as DNA: TGCAGCGTTGGGACTAGCGGGGAAAATGAGCAGTTCTTC.

The chain recombines TRBV7-9 with TRBJ1-2, with D unclear. V dropped 8 bases and J dropped 3 bases, with 22 bases sitting between them. In germline, CDR1 is SEHNR, CDR2 FQNEAQ (reference sequence). The CDR3 is made up of 16 amino acids. As DNA, the CDR3 is TGTGCCAGCGAATTAAATTGGGCAGGCGACTACTATGGCTACACCTTC. Translated: CASELNWAGDYYGYTF.

The chain recombines TRBV29-1 with TRBJ2-7; 11 bases fit TRBD2. Losses at the gene ends were 8 bases for V and 6 bases for J; bases not matched to a gene: 3. The V gene's germline CDR1 is SQVTM and CDR2 ANQGSEA. The CDR3 has 11 residues. Here the CDR3 reads CSTGTSGEQYF. CDR3 DNA sequence: TGCAGCACCGGGACTAGCGGCGAGCAGTACTTC.

This chain uses TRBV7-9 with TRBJ2-3; TRBD2 might be the D (6 bases). This CDR3 has 12 residues. Per the germline V gene, CDR1 is SEHNR and CDR2 is FQNEAQ (reference sequence). With 10 bases removed from V and 0 bases from J, the gap between germline ends came to 8 bases. CDR3: CANSGSTDTQYF. The CDR3 nucleotides read TGTGCCAATAGCGGAAGCACAGATACGCAGTATTTT.

The V gene is TRBV5-6, the J gene TRBJ2-7; D is undetermined. Germline loops: CDR1 SGHDT, CDR2 YYEEEE. This CDR3 is built from 11 residues. Between the trimmed V and J ends, which lost 4 bases and 3 bases, there was a span of 5 bases. CDR3 DNA: TGTGCCAGCAGCAGGCGCTACGAGCAGTACTTC. Its translation is CASSRRYEQYF.

This sequence joins TRBV6-5 and TRBJ2-7; 7 positions match TRBD1. Trimming took 2 bases from V and 4 from J; bases not matched to a gene: 8. The CDR3 consists of 15 residues. The germline V gene has CDR1 MNHEY and CDR2 SVGAGI. DNA for the CDR3: TGTGCCAGCAGTTACGAGGGGGCTGCCCTATACGAGCAGTACTTC. Translating gives CASSYEGAALYEQYF.

This clone was counted once. This rearrangement joins TRBV6-5 to TRBJ2-1, with unresolved D. This CDR3 region has 14 residues. Trimming took 0 bases from V and 6 from J, leaving 9 bases between them. Germline assignment: CDR1 MNHEY and CDR2 SVGAGI. The CDR3 DNA sequence: TGTGCCAGCAGTTACTCGCGGAAGAGCAATGAGCAGTTCTTC. This codes for CASSYSRKSNEQFF.

V is TRBV9 and J is TRBJ2-1; maybe TRBD2 (5 bases). The germline V gene has CDR1 SGDLS and CDR2 YYNGEE. Trimming took 6 bases from V and 0 from J, leaving 13 bases between them. This CDR3 has 15 amino acids. This CDR3 reads CASNLEESSYNEQFF. CDR3 DNA: TGTGCCAGCAACCTGGAGGAGAGCTCCTACAATGAGCAGTTCTTC. Full variable domain (remainder filled in from reference TRBV9 and TRBJ2-1): DSGVTQTPKHLITATGQRVTLRCSPRSGDLSVYWYQQSLDQGLQFLIQYYNGEERAKGNILERFSAQQFPDLHSELNLSSLELGDSALYFCASNLEESSYNEQFFGPGTRLTVL.

This chain uses TRBV5-6 with TRBJ1-2; no reliable D call. Per the germline V gene, CDR1 is SGHDT and CDR2 is YYEEEE. CDR3 size: 14 residues. Trimming stripped 0 bases from V and 9 bases from J, with 15 bases between. CDR3 in DNA: TGTGCCAGCAGCTTGGGACGAGGAGCGGTAAGCTACACCTTC. Encoded protein: CASSLGRGAVSYTF.

The chain combines TRBV5-5 with TRBJ2-7; a possible D gene is TRBD1 (5 bases). Trimming removed 1 base at V and 1 base at J, with 9 bases between. Germline V gene sequence: CDR1 SGHKS, CDR2 YYEKEE (reference sequence). The length of the CDR3 is 14 residues. The CDR3 protein is CASSLLQASYEQYF. The DNA of the CDR3 is TGTGCCAGCAGCTTGTTACAGGCGTCCTACGAGCAGTACTTC.

V usage is TRBV13 and J usage is TRBJ2-7, with 10 bases that match TRBD1. Germline V gives CDR1 PRHDT, CDR2 FYEKMQ (reference sequence). CDR3 length equals 14 residues. Trimming cost V 5 bases and J 3 bases; bases outside gene matches: 4. The CDR3 protein is CASSDRDRGYEQYF. CDR3 nucleotides: TGTGCCAGCAGCGACCGGGACAGGGGCTACGAGCAGTACTTC. The whole variable domain, remainder taken from reference TRBV13 and TRBJ2-7, is AAGVIQSPRHLIKEKRETATLKCYPIPRHDTVYWYQQGPGQDPQFLISFYEKMQSDKGSIPDRFSAQQFSDYHSELNMSSLELGDSALYFCASSDRDRGYEQYFGPGTRLTVT.

The chain recombines TRBV27 with TRBJ2-7; possible D gene TRBD1, 6 bases. The CDR3 contains 17 residues. CDR1 is MNHEY and CDR2 is SMNVEV in the germline V gene (reference sequence). The V and J ends lost 7 bases and 5 bases respectively, with 27 bases between them. CDR3 in amino acids: CASTPSGPGTFINEQYF. DNA for the CDR3: TGTGCCAGCACCCCATCAGGTCCCGGGACATTTATAAACGAGCAGTACTTC.

V is TRBV6-5 and J is TRBJ1-2; maybe TRBD1 (6 bases). Trimming took 5 bases from V and 7 from J, leaving 14 bases between them. Germline values: CDR1 MNHEY, CDR2 SVGAGI. CDR3 length: 13 residues. The CDR3 loop is CASSARQVSGYTF. The CDR3 DNA sequence: TGTGCCAGCAGTGCAAGACAGGTTTCTGGCTACACCTTC.

The rearrangement joins TRBV6-4 to TRBJ2-2, with TRBD1 matching over 11 bases. This CDR3 is built from 16 residues. The V segment lost 2 bases and the J segment 5 bases; nucleotides outside the gene matches: 4. The V gene's germline CDR1 is MRHNA and CDR2 SNTAGT. For the CDR3, the DNA is TGTGCCAGCAGTGACACCGGGACAGGGGGGACCGGGGAGCTGTTTTTT. Its protein is CASSDTGTGGTGELFF.

This clone is medium-sized in the sample. This chain links TRBV2 with TRBJ1-2; maybe TRBD1 (5 bases). This CDR3 contains 11 residues. V gave up 6 bases and J gave up 5 bases, with 7 bases separating them. The germline V gene encodes CDR1 SNHLY and CDR2 FYNNEI. The CDR3 sequence: CASRGEYGYTF. The DNA of the CDR3 is TGTGCCAGCAGGGGGGAGTATGGCTACACCTTC. The full variable domain, its missing parts supplied by reference TRBV2 and TRBJ1-2, is EPEVTQTPSHQVTQMGQEVILRCVPISNHLYFYWYRQILGQKVEFLVSFYNNEISEKSEIFDDQFSVERPDGSNFTLKIRSTKLEDSAMYFCASRGEYGYTFGSGTRLTVV.